Below, 29 T cell receptor beta chains from the same sample are listed, as sequenced in a study of beta chain features in type 1 diabetes. Findings and caveats of the study: Shortening of TCRB CDR3s, moderate but significant, appeared in all four CD4+ subsets of Type 1 diabetes patients.

The entirety of the isolated RNA underwent reverse transcription, so expressed TCRB transcripts were sequenced. Some clones are missing from TCRdb's copy, which holds only in-frame ones; the method was immunoSEQ multiplex PCR. The sample carries 600,000 to 700,000 clones, around 12% recorded once. These receptors are not linked to any known antigen. Input material: naive CD4+ T cells from blood. The receptors derive from a man aged 30 to 45 with type 1 diabetes.

This chain links TRBV18 with TRBJ2-7; D is perhaps TRBD1 (6 bases). Germline V lookup: CDR1 KGHSH, CDR2 LQKENI. Trimming pared 0 bases from V and 3 bases from J, leaving 12 bases between. The CDR3 runs 15 residues. The CDR3 spells CASSPPGDTLYEQYF. CDR3 nucleotides: TGTGCCAGCTCACCACCGGGGGACACCCTCTACGAGCAGTACTTC.

In this sample, this clone turned up a few times. The chain uses TRBV14 and TRBJ1-6, with no clear D. CDR1 and CDR2 from the germline V gene are SGHDN and FVKESK. The germline V and J ends were trimmed by 4 bases and 7 bases, with 8 bases remaining between them. This CDR3 is 13 amino acids long. The CDR3 loop is CASSPRLNSPLHF. In DNA, the CDR3 is TGTGCCAGCAGCCCCCGATTGAATTCACCCCTCCACTTT.

The V and J genes are TRBV4-3 and TRBJ2-7, with D possibly being TRBD1 or TRBD2 (5 bases each). This CDR3 region has 15 residues. Per germline, CDR1 LGHNA and CDR2 YSLEER. Trimming took 2 bases from V and 8 from J, leaving 19 bases between them. This CDR3 is CASSQPRGPKTKQYF. CDR3 DNA sequence: TGCGCCAGCAGCCAACCCCGGGGCCCGAAAACGAAGCAGTACTTC.

The chain carries TRBV11-3 and TRBJ1-6; D unresolved. CDR1 is SGHNT, CDR2 YENEEA, per germline. Trimming stripped 4 bases from V and 6 bases from J, with 4 bases between. The CDR3 sequence is 12 residues long. DNA for the CDR3: TGTGCCAGCAGCTGGACTAATTCACCCCTCCACTTT. Translation gives CASSWTNSPLHF.

V gene TRBV7-8 combines with J gene TRBJ1-2, with a possible D match to TRBD1 (5 bases). V dropped 0 bases and J dropped 1 base, with 9 bases sitting between them. Germline CDR1 reads SGHVS; CDR2 reads FQNEAQ. CDR3 length equals 15 residues. The CDR3 DNA reads as TGTGCCAGCAGCTTAGCGACAGTACATAACTATGGCTACACCTTC. Translation: CASSLATVHNYGYTF.

CDR3 nucleotides: TGCAGCGTTGTCCCGGACAGGGGGAACACTGAAGCTTTCTTT. It specifies CSVVPDRGNTEAFF. The rearrangement joins TRBV29-1 to TRBJ1-1; 9 bases are a match to TRBD1. Germline-derived CDR1 and CDR2 are SQVTM and ANQGSEA. The CDR3 runs to 14 residues. V was clipped by 4 bases and J by 1 base; unmatched bases: 4.

This clone has a handful of counts. The chain has TRBV5-4 and TRBJ2-5; 12 nucleotides line up with TRBD2. Germline CDR1 is SGHNT and CDR2 is YYREEE (reference sequence). V lost 1 base to trimming and J lost 6 bases; unmatched junction nucleotides: 10. This CDR3 has 17 residues. The CDR3 loop reads CASSLIPSGGAVKTQYF. DNA of the CDR3: TGTGCCAGCAGCTTGATTCCTAGCGGGGGGGCAGTGAAGACCCAGTACTTC.

This rearrangement joins TRBV7-3 to TRBJ2-7, with D possibly being TRBD1 (5 bases). V was cut by 5 bases and J by 0 bases, with 11 bases left in between. The CDR3 spans 14 residues. Germline lookup yields CDR1 SGHTA and CDR2 FQGTGA. The CDR3 DNA reads as TGTGCCAGCAGCGACAGTACTACCTCCTACGAGCAGTACTTC. Translating it yields CASSDSTTSYEQYF.

This clone was counted a few times. The gene calls are TRBV28 and TRBJ2-5, with D perhaps matching TRBD2 (6 bases). V lost 5 bases, J lost 1 base, and 14 bases lay in between. This CDR3 region has 15 residues. The germline V gene has CDR1 MDHEN and CDR2 SYDVKM. In nucleotides, the CDR3 is TGTGCCAGCAGTCCTGACGGGGGTGGCCAAGAGACCCAGTACTTC. Protein product: CASSPDGGGQETQYF.

As concerns this clone: A junction end diverges from the germline sequence, so it may reflect a read error. J is TRBJ2-5 and V is TRBV7-7, with 12 bases lining up with TRBD2. This CDR3 has 16 amino acids. In germline, CDR1 is SSHAT, CDR2 FNYEAQ (reference sequence). The CDR3 region is CASSSGLAGIQETQYF. CDR3 bases: TGTGCTAGCAGCTCTGGACTAGCGGGGATCCAAGAGACCCAGTACTTC. Variable domain in full (rest from reference TRBV7-7 and TRBJ2-5): GAGVSQSPRYKVTKRGQDVTLRCDPISSHATLYWYQQALGQGPEFLTYFNYEAQPDKSGLPSDRFSAERPEGSISTLTIQRTEQRDSAMYRCASSSGLAGIQETQYFGPGTRLLVL.

For this clone: Other DNA sequences within the sample encode an identical CDR3. The chain is built from TRBV6-5 and TRBJ1-5; possible D gene TRBD1, 6 bases. This CDR3 has 14 amino acids. Germline V gene lookup returns CDR1 MNHEY and CDR2 SVGAGI. V shed 5 bases and J shed 1 base, with 9 bases lying between them. CDR3 bases: TGTGCCAGCAGTCCAGGGGACAGCAATCAGCCCCAGCATTTT. Its protein is CASSPGDSNQPQHF.

CDR3 region: CASSLAVSVIDQPQHF. In DNA form, the CDR3 reads TGTGCCAGCAGCTTAGCGGTTTCGGTCATTGATCAGCCCCAGCATTTT. The chain links TRBV7-8 to TRBJ1-5; D gene unclear. Between the trimmed V and J ends, which lost 0 bases and 5 bases, there was a span of 14 bases. Germline lookup yields CDR1 SGHVS and CDR2 FQNEAQ. This CDR3 is built from 16 residues.

V is TRBV5-1 and J is TRBJ2-1; no clear D gene. V lost 5 bases and J lost 0, with 9 bases in between. The CDR3 totals 14 residues. Germline assignment: CDR1 SGHRS and CDR2 YFSETQ. The CDR3: CASSERSSYNEQFF. The CDR3 bases are TGCGCCAGCAGTGAAAGGAGCTCCTACAATGAGCAGTTCTTC. Complete variable domain (other parts from reference TRBV5-1 and TRBJ2-1): KAGVTQTPRYLIKTRGQQVTLSCSPISGHRSVSWYQQTPGQGLQFLFEYFSETQRNKGNFPGRFSGRQFSNSRSEMNVSTLELGDSALYLCASSERSSYNEQFFGPGTRLTVL.

The chain couples TRBV7-8 to TRBJ2-1, with D perhaps TRBD2 (5 bases). V was clipped by 11 bases and J by 2 bases, with 19 bases between them. This CDR3 spans 15 amino acids. CDR1 is SGHVS and CDR2 is FQNEAQ in the germline V gene. CDR3 residues: CASQSAADPYNEQFF. CDR3 sequence (DNA): TGTGCCTCCCAATCGGCAGCGGATCCCTACAATGAGCAGTTCTTC.

The chain combines TRBV10-3 with TRBJ2-1; 11 bases line up with TRBD1. The CDR3 contains 14 residues. Germline CDR1 and CDR2: ENHRY and SYGVKD. The V gene end was trimmed by 4 bases and the J gene end by 7 bases; junction bases not matched to a gene: 3. CDR3 amino acids: CAISVGQGANEQFF. The CDR3 DNA sequence: TGTGCCATCAGTGTTGGACAGGGGGCTAATGAGCAGTTCTTC.

This sequence joins TRBV18 and TRBJ2-2; TRBD2 agrees at 7 bases. This CDR3 region has 16 residues. The ends lost 1 base at V and 5 bases at J; junction bases unmatched: 7. From germline, CDR1 is KGHSH and CDR2 LQKENI. This CDR3 reads CASSPLVVLATGELFF. CDR3 DNA sequence: TGTGCCAGCTCACCACTGGTTGTACTAGCGACCGGGGAGCTGTTTTTT.

This clone has a handful of counts. The chain links TRBV2 to TRBJ2-3, with 8 nucleotides matching TRBD1. Germline CDR1 SNHLY, CDR2 FYNNEI. V was clipped by 1 base and J by 6 bases; unmatched bases: 3. This CDR3 region has 14 residues. The CDR3 coding sequence is TGTGCCAGCAGTGAAGACAGGGGGACGGATACGCAGTATTTT. This sequence encodes CASSEDRGTDTQYF.

This clone has more than one count but fewer than ten. The gene calls are TRBV9 and TRBJ2-3, with 7 bases matching TRBD1. Germline V gene lookup returns CDR1 SGDLS and CDR2 YYNGEE. Trimming took 0 bases from V and 4 from J; bases not matched to a gene: 8. This CDR3 is built from 16 residues. This CDR3 is CASSVGGGQLADTQYF. DNA for the CDR3: TGTGCCAGCAGCGTAGGAGGGGGCCAATTGGCAGATACGCAGTATTTT.

In this sample, this clone turned up a few times. This chain links TRBV10-3 with TRBJ2-4; D is ambiguous. The V gene's germline CDR1 is ENHRY and CDR2 SYGVKD. The V and J ends lost 2 bases and 8 bases respectively, with 13 bases between them. The CDR3 loop spans 14 amino acids. CDR3 sequence reads: CAISEEPPRDIQYF. Written as DNA, the CDR3 is TGTGCCATCAGTGAGGAGCCTCCACGGGACATTCAGTACTTC.

This clone was observed a handful of times. This chain links TRBV5-1 with TRBJ2-7; no reliable D call. Looked up from germline, CDR1 is SGHRS and CDR2 is YFSETQ. Trimming removed 0 bases at V and 3 bases at J, with 10 bases between. The CDR3 runs to 14 residues. Written as DNA, the CDR3 is TGCGCCAGCAGCTTGGATCTTCTGAGCTACGAGCAGTACTTC. It yields the protein CASSLDLLSYEQYF.

The chain couples TRBV5-6 to TRBJ2-7; the D gene is possibly TRBD1 (6 bases). Germline-derived CDR1 and CDR2 are SGHDT and YYEEEE. V was cut by 0 bases and J by 3 bases, with 10 bases left in between. CDR3 length: 14 amino acids. Here the CDR3 reads CASSLEGTRYEQYF. The CDR3 DNA reads TGTGCCAGCAGCTTGGAGGGGACACGCTACGAGCAGTACTTC.

Only a few counts were recorded for this clone. The CDR3 DNA sequence: TGTGCCAGCAGCTTATCCGGGACAGGAGATAATGAAAAACTGTTTTTT. Protein product: CASSLSGTGDNEKLFF. The chain carries TRBV11-2 and TRBJ1-4; 8 bases line up with TRBD1. CDR1 SGHAT and CDR2 FQNNGV come from the germline V gene. V gave up 2 bases and J gave up 4 bases; unmatched junction bases: 6. CDR3 size: 16 residues. The variable domain in full, with the rest retrieved from reference TRBV11-2 and TRBJ1-4, is EAGVAQSPRYKIIEKRQSVAFWCNPISGHATLYWYQQILGQGPKLLIQFQNNGVVDDSQLPKDRFSAERLKGVDSTLKIQPAKLEDSAVYLCASSLSGTGDNEKLFFGSGTQLSVL.

This clone was picked up a small number of times. CDR3 coding DNA: TGTGCCAGCCTCGCCGGGACAGACACCGGGGAGCTGTTTTTT. Translating it yields CASLAGTDTGELFF. The genes are TRBV7-9 and TRBJ2-2; 7 bases are shared with TRBD1. Trimming at V came to 8 bases and at J to 3 bases, leaving 6 bases not matched to a gene. The CDR3 is 14 residues long. Germline assignment: CDR1 SEHNR and CDR2 FQNEAQ (reference sequence).

There are a few counts of this clone. The chain employs TRBV29-1 and TRBJ2-2; D is ambiguous. There are 13 residues in the CDR3. In germline, CDR1 is SQVTM, CDR2 ANQGSEA. V was cut by 6 bases and J by 7 bases, with 15 bases left in between. Here the CDR3 reads CSVPDHVGGELFF. In DNA, the CDR3 is TGCAGCGTCCCAGACCATGTTGGCGGGGAGCTGTTTTTT.

A remark on this clone: This sample includes further DNA sequences coding for the same CDR3. The V call is TRBV7-9, the J call TRBJ2-7; TRBD2 might be the D (5 bases). V was pared by 2 bases and J by 3 bases, with 5 bases between. The CDR3 has 12 residues. Germline V CDR1 and CDR2: SEHNR, FQNEAQ (reference sequence). CDR3 sequence (DNA): TGTGCCAGCAGCTTAAGCGGCTACGAGCAGTACTTC. Translation gives CASSLSGYEQYF.

This clone was counted only a few times. The chain combines TRBV25-1 with TRBJ1-3; the D is unclear. CDR1 is MGHDK and CDR2 is SYGVNS in the germline V gene. Trimming took off 8 bases at V and 0 bases at J, with 11 bases between the two ends. The CDR3 sequence is 14 residues long. The CDR3 DNA follows: TGTGCCAGCTCGATGACCGACTCTGGAAACACCATATATTTT. Translating it yields CASSMTDSGNTIYF. The full variable domain, completed using reference TRBV25-1 and TRBJ1-3, is EADIYQTPRYLVIGTGKKITLECSQTMGHDKMYWYQQDPGMELHLIHYSYGVNSTEKGDLSSESTVSRIRTEHFPLTLESARPSHTSQYLCASSMTDSGNTIYFGEGSWLTVV.

This clone occurred a few times. The rearrangement joins TRBV9 to TRBJ1-5; a possible D gene is TRBD1 (5 bases). The CDR3 covers 15 residues. With 0 bases removed from V and 7 bases from J, the gap between germline ends came to 14 bases. Looked up from germline, CDR1 is SGDLS and CDR2 is YYNGEE. CDR3 residues: CASSVGSGLTQPQHF. CDR3 coding DNA: TGTGCCAGCAGCGTAGGGTCAGGGTTAACCCAGCCCCAGCATTTT.

This clone appeared a few times. The chain links TRBV27 to TRBJ2-5, with D hard to call. There are 12 residues in the CDR3. CDR1 is MNHEY and CDR2 is SMNVEV in the germline V gene (reference sequence). Deletions cut 7 bases from V and 5 bases from J, with 11 bases between. CDR3 sequence (DNA): TGTGCCAGCAAGTCTTCTGGGGAGACCCAGTACTTC. Its translation: CASKSSGETQYF.

The J gene is TRBJ1-2, the V gene TRBV9; possible D gene TRBD1, 5 bases. Germline assignment: CDR1 SGDLS and CDR2 YYNGEE. The CDR3 covers 15 residues. Trimming removed 3 bases at V and 8 bases at J, with 20 bases between. The CDR3, as DNA: TGTGCCAGCAGCGCTGATCCCTCCGGGACGTTGGGCTACACCTTC. Translating gives CASSADPSGTLGYTF.